In this sample, the clone carrying this T cell receptor (beta chain) turned up many times. With V trimmed by 10 bases and J by 1 base, 11 bases remained unmatched. Germline lookup yields CDR1 MNHNY and CDR2 SVGAGI (reference sequence). The CDR3 is 15 residues long. Template-switching 5'RACE yielded the TCR cDNA; a universal primer site and UMIs were added in the process. Each CDR3 protein gets one entry after TCRdb re-called the 5' RACE reads with MiXCR. Among hundreds of thousands of distinct CDR3 sequences listed, more than 3% were seen once. This entry belongs to a study of T cells after yellow fever vaccination.

The input for sequencing was PBMCs, taken on the day of the yellow fever booster vaccination. This chain connects TRBV6-6 to TRBJ2-7, with 9 bases lining up with TRBD1. This receptor was identified in a man aged 18-30 years who received the YFV17D yellow fever vaccine. This chain's CDR3 is CATSPGQGGSYEQYV. The CDR3 DNA is TGTGCCACATCACCGGGACAGGGAGGTTCCTACGAGCAGTACGTC.